Each of the 13 T cell receptor beta chains below was sequenced from the same sample in a study of blood T cell repertoires in COVID-19. Measured with immunoSEQ multiplex PCR; TCRdb has only the in-frame clones, and not every one. This table holds approximately 450,000 clones, 87% found once. Sequenced sample: PBMCs or T cells enriched from blood (not recorded which). The origin of the receptors is a woman aged 18-30 years with acute COVID-19.

This clone was picked up one time. The J gene is TRBJ1-2, the V gene TRBV3-1 (or the pseudogene TRBV3-2), with D perhaps matching TRBD1 (5 bases). Germline V gives CDR1 LGHDT, CDR2 YNNKEL (reference sequence). The CDR3 totals 14 residues. V was cut by 1 base and J by 2 bases, with 8 bases left in between. As DNA, the CDR3 is TGTGCCAGCAGCCAAGGAAGGGGCAACTATGGCTACACCTTC. It encodes CASSQGRGNYGYTF.

This chain links TRBV19 with TRBJ1-1, with 10 positions matching TRBD1. Germline-derived CDR1 and CDR2 are LNHDA and SQIVND (reference sequence). The CDR3 contains 15 residues. The V gene end was trimmed by 8 bases and the J gene end by 4 bases; junction bases not matched to a gene: 10. This chain's CDR3 is CASSRDRGVGTEAFF. The CDR3 bases are TGTGCCAGTTCCCGGGACAGGGGAGTGGGCACTGAAGCTTTCTTT.

The J gene is TRBJ2-3, the V gene TRBV5-1; 10 bases are shared with TRBD2. The germline CDR1 and CDR2 sequences are SGHRS and YFSETQ. With V trimmed by 1 base and J by 0 bases, 5 bases remained unmatched. The CDR3 runs 17 residues. CDR3 nucleotides: TGCGCCAGCAGCTTGACTTCTAGCGGGAGTAGCACAGATACGCAGTATTTT. Its translation: CASSLTSSGSSTDTQYF.

The V call is TRBV5-5, the J call TRBJ1-6, with D possibly TRBD1 on 6 matching bases. This CDR3 contains 15 residues. Trimming left V 3 bases short and J 5 bases short, with 12 bases between. Germline V lookup: CDR1 SGHKS, CDR2 YYEKEE (reference sequence). CDR3 DNA sequence: TGTGCCAGCAGCTCGGACAGTCCGAATAATTCACCCCTCCACTTT. Residues: CASSSDSPNNSPLHF.

The rearrangement uses TRBV5-1 and TRBJ2-1, with TRBD1 matching 8 bases. Germline CDR1 SGHRS, CDR2 YFSETQ. This CDR3 spans 15 amino acids. Trimming removed 0 bases from V and 4 bases from J; junction bases left unmatched: 3. The CDR3 spells CASSLGQGIYNEQFF. CDR3 DNA: TGCGCCAGCAGCTTGGGACAGGGGATATACAATGAGCAGTTCTTC.

The chain employs TRBV11-2 and TRBJ2-7; possible D gene TRBD1, 5 bases. The V end was cut by 5 bases, the J end by 7 bases, with 15 bases between. The CDR3 is 13 amino acids. Germline V lookup: CDR1 SGHAT, CDR2 FQNNGV. The CDR3: CASSPVRVREQYF. As DNA, the CDR3 is TGTGCCAGCAGCCCGGTCAGGGTTAGGGAGCAGTACTTC. The entire variable domain, with the rest obtained from reference TRBV11-2 and TRBJ2-7, is as follows: EAGVAQSPRYKIIEKRQSVAFWCNPISGHATLYWYQQILGQGPKLLIQFQNNGVVDDSQLPKDRFSAERLKGVDSTLKIQPAKLEDSAVYLCASSPVRVREQYFGPGTRLTVT.

The chain employs TRBV6-2 or TRBV6-3 and TRBJ2-3; D may be TRBD2 (5 bases). The CDR3 has 16 amino acids. Germline CDR1 and CDR2: MNHEY and SVGEGT. The V and J ends lost 0 bases and 0 bases respectively, with 10 bases between them. The CDR3 loop reads CASSYSLAASTDTQYF. CDR3 bases: TGTGCCAGCAGTTACTCCCTAGCTGCTAGCACAGATACGCAGTATTTT.

This clone was recorded many times. The chain recombines TRBV4-1 with TRBJ1-6; D possibly corresponds to TRBD1 (5 bases). Between the trimmed V and J ends, which lost 1 base and 7 bases, there was a span of 17 bases. This CDR3 comprises 17 residues. Germline CDR1 is MGHRA and CDR2 is YSYEKL. The CDR3 loop reads CASSQVDLGLVNSPLHF. The CDR3 nucleotides are TGCGCCAGCAGCCAAGTCGATCTGGGGCTGGTGAATTCACCCCTCCACTTT.

The V gene is TRBV24-1, the J gene TRBJ1-6; D is perhaps TRBD1 (5 bases). CDR1 and CDR2 (germline): KGHDR, SFDVKD. The CDR3 runs to 14 residues. Trimming stripped 10 bases from V and 0 bases from J, with 9 bases between. CDR3 sequence reads: CATQASSYNSPLHF. CDR3 nucleotides: TGTGCCACACAGGCGAGCTCCTATAATTCACCCCTCCACTTT.

The chain carries TRBV2 and TRBJ2-7; a possible D gene is TRBD2 (6 bases). This CDR3 comprises 12 residues. V was cut by 3 bases and J by 6 bases, with 9 bases left in between. CDR1 is SNHLY, CDR2 FYNNEI, per germline. This CDR3 reads CASSDGGSEQYF. Here the CDR3 DNA reads TGTGCCAGCAGTGATGGGGGGAGCGAGCAGTACTTC.

The gene calls are TRBV14 and TRBJ1-4; 7 bases are shared with TRBD1. Germline trimming cut 1 base from V and 7 bases from J; bases unmatched to any gene: 3. The germline gives CDR1 SGHDN, CDR2 FVKESK. The CDR3 length is 14 residues. This CDR3 reads CASSQVSGGEKLFF. CDR3 nucleotide sequence: TGTGCCAGCAGCCAAGTGTCAGGGGGTGAAAAACTGTTTTTT.

This clone has just one count. The J gene is TRBJ1-3, the V gene TRBV14; 7 positions agree with TRBD1. Germline V gene lookup returns CDR1 SGHDN and CDR2 FVKESK. The CDR3 runs to 15 residues. The V segment lost 4 bases and the J segment 0 bases; nucleotides outside the gene matches: 3. The CDR3 sequence: CASSRGTVSGNTIYF. The CDR3, as DNA: TGTGCCAGCAGCCGCGGGACAGTCTCTGGAAACACCATATATTTT. The full variable domain, with the rest looked up from reference TRBV14 and TRBJ1-3, is EAGVTQFPSHSVIEKGQTVTLRCDPISGHDNLYWYRRVMGKEIKFLLHFVKESKQDESGMPNNRFLAERTGGTYSTLKVQPAELEDSGVYFCASSRGTVSGNTIYFGEGSWLTVV.

This chain links TRBV7-2 with TRBJ2-1; the match to TRBD1 covers 7 bases. CDR3 length: 14 residues. The V and J ends lost 7 bases and 6 bases, in that order; junction bases with no gene match: 9. The germline gives CDR1 SGHTA, CDR2 FQGNSA. CDR3: CASNEQTGINEQFF. The CDR3 DNA reads as TGTGCCAGCAACGAACAGACAGGGATCAATGAGCAGTTCTTC.